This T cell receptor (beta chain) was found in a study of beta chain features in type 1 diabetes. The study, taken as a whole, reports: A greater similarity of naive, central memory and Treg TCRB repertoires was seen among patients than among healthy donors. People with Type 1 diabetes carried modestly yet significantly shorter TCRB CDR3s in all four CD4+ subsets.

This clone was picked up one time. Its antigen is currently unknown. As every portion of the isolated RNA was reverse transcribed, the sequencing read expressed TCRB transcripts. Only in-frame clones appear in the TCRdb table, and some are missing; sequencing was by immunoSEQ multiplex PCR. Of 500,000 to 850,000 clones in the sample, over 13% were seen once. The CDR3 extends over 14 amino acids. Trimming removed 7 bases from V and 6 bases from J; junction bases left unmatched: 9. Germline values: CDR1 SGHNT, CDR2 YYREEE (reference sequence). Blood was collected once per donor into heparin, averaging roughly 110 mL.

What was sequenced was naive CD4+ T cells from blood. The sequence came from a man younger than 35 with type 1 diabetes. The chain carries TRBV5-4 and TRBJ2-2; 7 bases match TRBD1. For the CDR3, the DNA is TGTGCCAGCGGGCGACAGGGCGGGTCCGGGGAGCTGTTTTTT. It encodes CASGRQGGSGELFF.